Following are 21 T cell receptor beta chains from one sample sequenced in a study of blood T cell repertoires in COVID-19 (dated by TCRdb to about 2020). The library was generated by the immunoSEQ multiplex PCR assay. The immuneACCESS repertoire file appears here via TCRdb, limited to in-frame rearrangements. These files lack a portion of the clones; in checked studies, under half of the deficit traces to unresolved V genes, and the cause of the others is not known. For this sample there are approximately 110,000 clones; around 80% appear just once. The ten largest clones take up almost 4.5% of the sample. Material: peripheral blood. The receptor source for this set is a human donor in a cohort sampled during active or convalescent COVID-19.

This clone appeared a few times. The rearrangement uses TRBV6-2 or TRBV6-3 and TRBJ1-4, with TRBD1 as a possible D gene (6 bases). The CDR3 sequence is 19 residues long. Trimming left V 3 bases short and J 4 bases short, with 24 bases between. Germline CDR1 reads MNHEY; CDR2 reads SVGEGT. CDR3 amino acids: CASSYSSWRGPGHNEKLFF. The CDR3 DNA sequence: TGTGCCAGCAGTTATTCGTCTTGGCGGGGGCCAGGCCATAATGAAAAACTGTTTTTT.

The chain couples TRBV7-8 to TRBJ2-2, with 12 bases matching TRBD2. This CDR3 has 15 amino acids. V dropped 8 bases and J dropped 4; count of bases not matched to a gene: 5. Germline CDR1 reads SGHVS; CDR2 reads FQNEAQ. Written as DNA, the CDR3 is TGTGCCAGCCGCCCTAGCGGGGGGGTCACCGGGGAGCTGTTTTTT. Residues: CASRPSGGVTGELFF.

Here the CDR3 DNA reads TGTGCCAGCTCACCACCGTGGGGCCCAGTAGCCAAAAACATTCAGTACTTC. This codes for CASSPPWGPVAKNIQYF. The chain recombines TRBV18 with TRBJ2-4; possibly TRBD1 for D (5 bases). There are 17 residues in the CDR3. Germline values: CDR1 KGHSH, CDR2 LQKENI. V shed 0 bases and J shed 0 bases, with 12 bases lying between them.

The chain combines TRBV7-3 with TRBJ1-4, with TRBD1 as a possible D gene (5 bases). CDR3 length: 13 residues. Germline V gene data show CDR1 as SGHTA and CDR2 as FQGTGA. Trimming left V 5 bases short and J 15 bases short, with 19 bases between. The CDR3 DNA reads TGTGCCAGCAGCATGTGGGACTCTCCTCGGGTGTTTTTT. It yields the protein CASSMWDSPRVFF.

The chain joins TRBV5-8 to TRBJ2-7; 9 bases map to TRBD2. Germline V lookup: CDR1 SGHTS, CDR2 YDEGEE. This CDR3 has 14 amino acids. With 0 bases clipped from V and 3 bases from J, the junction kept 1 base outside the gene matches. The CDR3 loop is CASSLGLADYEQYF. CDR3 nucleotides: TGTGCCAGCAGCTTGGGACTAGCGGACTACGAGCAGTACTTC.

V gene TRBV18 combines with J gene TRBJ1-1, with D hard to call. The CDR3 covers 13 residues. The V end was cut by 0 bases, the J end by 3 bases, with 5 bases between. The V gene's germline CDR1 is KGHSH and CDR2 LQKENI. This CDR3 is CASSPPQYTEAFF. CDR3 DNA: TGTGCCAGCTCACCACCGCAGTACACTGAAGCTTTCTTT. Looking up the rest from reference TRBV18 and TRBJ1-1 gives the full variable domain: NAGVMQNPRHLVRRRGQEARLRCSPMKGHSHVYWYRQLPEEGLKFMVYLQKENIIDESGMPKERFSAEFPKEGPSILRIQQVVRGDSAAYFCASSPPQYTEAFFGQGTRLTVV.

This clone was detected once. CDR3 in amino acids: CASSYSEKNIQYF. The CDR3 nucleotides are TGTGCCAGCAGTTACTCGGAGAAAAACATTCAGTACTTC. The chain combines TRBV6-5 with TRBJ2-4, with D unclear. The CDR3 extends over 13 amino acids. Trimming left V 0 bases short and J 4 bases short, with 4 bases between. Germline CDR1 reads MNHEY; CDR2 reads SVGAGI.

In its sample, this clone was seen a few times. The chain joins TRBV5-6 to TRBJ2-7, with a possible D match to TRBD2 (5 bases). V was cut by 2 bases and J by 6 bases, with 6 bases left in between. Per the germline V gene, CDR1 is SGHDT and CDR2 is YYEEEE. This CDR3 spans 11 amino acids. The CDR3 bases are TGTGCCAGCAGCTTTCGGGGCGAGCAGTACTTC. Amino acids: CASSFRGEQYF.

The chain has TRBV28 and TRBJ2-5, with 12 bases fitting TRBD2. This CDR3 comprises 16 residues. J was trimmed by 1 base and V by 6 bases; bases with no gene match: 6. Germline CDR1 is MDHEN and CDR2 is SYDVKM. The CDR3 is CASRTGLAGTQETQYF. The DNA for the CDR3 is TGTGCCAGCAGAACGGGACTAGCGGGCACCCAAGAGACCCAGTACTTC.

The rearrangement joins TRBV4-3 to TRBJ2-1, with D uncertain. Looked up from germline, CDR1 is LGHNA and CDR2 is YSLEER. The CDR3 covers 14 residues. V was cut by 3 bases and J by 4 bases, with 10 bases left in between. CDR3 bases: TGCGCCAGCAGCCATAACACTAAATACAATGAGCAGTTCTTC. This encodes CASSHNTKYNEQFF.

This clone was recorded a few times. V is TRBV5-1 and J is TRBJ1-1; 9 bases fit TRBD1. Trimming took 4 bases from V and 5 from J; bases not matched to a gene: 9. Germline loops: CDR1 SGHRS, CDR2 YFSETQ. The CDR3 covers 15 residues. CDR3 amino acids: CASSALGQGITEAFF. The DNA for the CDR3 is TGCGCCAGCAGCGCTCTAGGACAGGGGATTACTGAAGCTTTCTTT.

The chain recombines TRBV27 with TRBJ1-1; D might be TRBD1 (6 bases). Germline V gene lookup returns CDR1 MNHEY and CDR2 SMNVEV (reference sequence). The length of the CDR3 is 14 residues. Trimming pared 2 bases from V and 3 bases from J, leaving 10 bases between. The DNA for the CDR3 is TGTGCCAGCAGTTTAAGGGGGTCGCACACTGAAGCTTTCTTT. The encoded protein is CASSLRGSHTEAFF.

The V call is TRBV10-2, the J call TRBJ1-1; D not resolved. With 6 bases removed from V and 8 bases from J, the gap between germline ends came to 10 bases. The germline V gene has CDR1 WSHSY and CDR2 SAAADI. The CDR3 covers 11 residues. CDR3 sequence (DNA): TGCGCCAGCAGGACGGGGAGGGAAGCTTTCTTT. Amino acids: CASRTGREAFF.

The chain joins TRBV4-3 to TRBJ1-5, with unresolved D. Germline CDR1 LGHNA, CDR2 YSLEER. CDR3 length equals 13 residues. V was trimmed by 3 bases and J by 6 bases, leaving 9 bases between them. The CDR3 region is CASSQWAGQPQHF. CDR3 bases: TGCGCCAGCAGCCAGTGGGCGGGTCAGCCCCAGCATTTT.

The sample holds many counts of this clone. J is TRBJ1-4 and V is TRBV5-1; D is perhaps TRBD1 (5 bases). The CDR3 spans 14 residues. CDR1 SGHRS and CDR2 YFSETQ come from the germline V gene. Trimming took 2 bases from V and 8 from J, leaving 13 bases between them. The CDR3 protein is CASSFFGTEEKLFF. The CDR3 coding sequence is TGCGCCAGCAGCTTTTTTGGGACTGAGGAAAAACTGTTTTTT.

This rearrangement joins TRBV2 to TRBJ2-1; TRBD2 aligns across 12 bases. The CDR3 consists of 17 residues. V trimming: 6 bases; J trimming: 9 bases; junction bases outside the gene matches: 15. Germline CDR1 and CDR2: SNHLY and FYNNEI. The CDR3 DNA sequence: TGTGCCAGCAGCGCCGGGACTAGCGGGCCGAGACGGGCTGAGCAGTTCTTC. It codes for CASSAGTSGPRRAEQFF.

This clone has only a few counts. V usage is TRBV2 and J usage is TRBJ2-1; 7 bases agree with TRBD1. The V segment lost 6 bases and the J segment 3 bases; nucleotides outside the gene matches: 5. This CDR3 comprises 14 residues. Germline CDR1 reads SNHLY; CDR2 reads FYNNEI. CDR3 amino acids: CASSHRGIYNEQFF. The CDR3 DNA follows: TGTGCCAGCAGCCACAGGGGAATCTACAATGAGCAGTTCTTC.

This clone appeared a few times. The V gene is TRBV4-1, the J gene TRBJ2-2; D unresolved. The CDR3 is 16 amino acids. Germline V gene lookup returns CDR1 MGHRA and CDR2 YSYEKL. V was trimmed by 0 bases and J by 5 bases, leaving 13 bases between them. The CDR3 spells CASSQDLAVLTGELFF. The CDR3, as DNA: TGCGCCAGCAGCCAAGATCTGGCGGTTTTGACCGGGGAGCTGTTTTTT.

V is TRBV4-2 and J is TRBJ1-5, with 7 nucleotides matching TRBD1. CDR1 and CDR2 (germline): LGHNA, YNFKEQ. CDR3 size: 15 residues. Unmatched junction bases numbered 4, after V lost 0 bases and J lost 5 bases. The CDR3 region is CASSQDQQGDQPQHF. The CDR3 nucleotides are TGTGCCAGCAGCCAAGACCAGCAGGGGGATCAGCCCCAGCATTTT.

The chain recombines TRBV7-3 with TRBJ2-7, with 10 bases fitting TRBD1. Germline-derived CDR1 and CDR2 are SGHTA and FQGTGA. Trimming took 1 base from V and 7 from J; bases not matched to a gene: 1. The CDR3 is made up of 13 amino acids. The CDR3 here is CASSLMGQGEQYF. The CDR3 region has the DNA TGTGCCAGCAGCTTAATGGGACAGGGGGAGCAGTACTTC.

A few counts support this clone. V is TRBV4-1 and J is TRBJ2-1, with TRBD1 matching 10 bases. This CDR3 comprises 16 residues. CDR1 is MGHRA and CDR2 is YSYEKL in the germline V gene. Germline trimming cut 4 bases from V and 6 bases from J; bases unmatched to any gene: 9. CDR3 sequence reads: CASSPRDRGYRNEQFF. DNA of the CDR3: TGCGCCAGCAGCCCCCGGGACAGGGGTTATCGCAATGAGCAGTTCTTC.